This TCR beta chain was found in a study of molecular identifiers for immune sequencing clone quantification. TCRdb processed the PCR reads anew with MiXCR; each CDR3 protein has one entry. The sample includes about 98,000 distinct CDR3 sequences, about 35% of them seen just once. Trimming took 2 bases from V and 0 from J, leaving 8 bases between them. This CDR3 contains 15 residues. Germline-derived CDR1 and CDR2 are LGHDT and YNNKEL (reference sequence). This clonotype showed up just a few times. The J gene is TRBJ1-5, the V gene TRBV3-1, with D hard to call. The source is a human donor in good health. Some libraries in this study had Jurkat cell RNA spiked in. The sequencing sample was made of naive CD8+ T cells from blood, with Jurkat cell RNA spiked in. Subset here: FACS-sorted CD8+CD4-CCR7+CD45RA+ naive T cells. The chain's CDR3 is CASSQNLISNQPQHF. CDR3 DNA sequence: TGTGCCAGCAGCCAAAATTTAATTAGCAATCAGCCCCAGCATTTT.